The source of this T cell receptor beta chain is a study of cytomegalovirus exposure and HLA in healthy donors. V dropped 7 bases and J dropped 4 bases, with 14 bases sitting between them. The CDR3 spans 13 residues. Germline CDR1 is SQVTM and CDR2 is ANQGSEA. PCR was performed using 60 Vbeta and 13 Jbeta primers. Assay used: immunoSEQ multiplex PCR; TCRdb lists only in-frame clones, some missing. The profile shows tens of thousands of clones, roughly 80% of them singletons. The sequence was collected from a woman aged 30 to 39 in good health and CMV-seronegative. This rearrangement joins TRBV29-1 to TRBJ1-5; D is perhaps TRBD1 (5 bases). Sequenced input: PBMCs. This CDR3 is CSAKDQGNQPQHF. The DNA for the CDR3 is TGCAGCGCTAAGGACCAGGGTAATCAGCCCCAGCATTTT.